A single sample is the source of the 30 T cell receptor beta chains below, sequenced in a study of OX40 agonist ivuxolimab in advanced cancers. Data came from immunoSEQ multiplex PCR; TCRdb stores just in-frame clones and leaves some out. There are about 86,000 clones in the sample; about 89% occur only once, and roughly 8.9% lies in the top ten. The specimen was CD4+ or CD8+ T cells sorted from blood, collected in a trial of the OX40 agonist ivuxolimab. The receptors were sampled from an adult with an advanced solid tumor such as melanoma, head and neck, liver or kidney cancer.

The rearrangement links TRBV21-1 to TRBJ2-7; TRBD1, the D gene given by the table, was not confirmed from the DNA. TRBV21-1 is termed a pseudogene. CDR3 size: 18 residues. As DNA, the CDR3 is TGTGCCAGCATCGCCTCGAGAGACAGGTCAATGAGCTCCTACGAGCAGTACTTC. This encodes CASIASRDRSMSSYEQYF.

The chain is built from TRBV7-3 and TRBJ1-3, with 8 bases fitting TRBD1. CDR3 size: 15 residues. In germline, CDR1 is SGHTA, CDR2 FQGTGA. The J segment lost 7 bases and the V segment lost 2 bases, leaving 7 bases of the junction unmatched. CDR3 residues: CASSLQGALSNTIYF. The CDR3 DNA sequence: TGTGCCAGCAGCTTACAGGGGGCCTTAAGTAACACCATATATTTT.

V usage is TRBV14 and J usage is TRBJ1-1; unclear D gene. Germline V lookup: CDR1 SGHDN, CDR2 FVKESK. The CDR3 is 15 amino acids. V was clipped by 0 bases and J by 5 bases, with 13 bases between them. CDR3 nucleotide sequence: TGTGCCAGCAGCCAAGATCCGGGGTTGGTTACTGAAGCTTTCTTT. It yields the protein CASSQDPGLVTEAFF.

The chain is built from TRBV7-3 and TRBJ2-2; no reliable D call. The germline gives CDR1 SGHTA, CDR2 FQGTGA. The V end was cut by 5 bases, the J end by 8 bases, with 18 bases between. The length of the CDR3 is 15 residues. CDR3 sequence reads: CASSPESPLTGELFF. The CDR3 DNA reads TGTGCCAGCAGCCCCGAGAGTCCGCTAACTGGGGAGCTGTTTTTT.

The genes are TRBV6-5 and TRBJ1-1; perhaps TRBD1 as D (5 bases). The CDR3 extends over 11 amino acids. Trimming stripped 7 bases from V and 4 bases from J, with 7 bases between. The V gene's germline CDR1 is MNHEY and CDR2 SVGAGI. The CDR3 DNA sequence: TGTGCCAGCACGGGGGGCACTGAAGCTTTCTTT. This gives the protein CASTGGTEAFF.

This clone was found once. The V gene is TRBV4-1, the J gene TRBJ2-5; 11 bases align to TRBD1. The DNA end favors TRBJ2-7, so the J call may be wrong. The CDR3 is 16 amino acids. Looked up from germline, CDR1 is MGHRA and CDR2 is YSYEKL. DNA for the CDR3: TGCGCCAGCAGCCAAGAAGAGGGGACAGGGGGCTACGAGCAGTACTTC. It is translated as CASSQEEGTGGYEQYF.

The rearrangement joins TRBV30 to TRBJ1-4; 7 bases fit TRBD1. Germline CDR1 GTSNPN, CDR2 SVGIG (reference sequence). The CDR3 runs to 14 residues. With 2 bases clipped from V and 5 bases from J, the junction kept 5 bases outside the gene matches. The chain's CDR3 is CAWSRQGGNEKLFF. The DNA for the CDR3 is TGTGCCTGGAGTAGACAGGGAGGGAATGAAAAACTGTTTTTT.

This clone appeared a single time. The chain employs TRBV30 and TRBJ1-5; D unresolved. The CDR3 contains 12 residues. Trimming took 0 bases from V and 4 from J, leaving 4 bases between them. Germline CDR1 is GTSNPN and CDR2 is SVGIG (reference sequence). In nucleotides, the CDR3 is TGTGCCTGGAGTGTACTAAATCAGCCCCAGCATTTT. Its protein product is CAWSVLNQPQHF. Full variable domain (outside the CDR3, taken from reference TRBV30 and TRBJ1-5): SQTIHQWPATLVQPVGSPLSLECTVEGTSNPNLYWYRQAAGRGLQLLFYSVGIGQISSEVPQNLSASRPQDRQFILSSKKLLLSDSGFYLCAWSVLNQPQHFGDGTRLSIL.

The J gene is TRBJ2-5, the V gene TRBV6-4, with 8 bases aligning to TRBD2. This CDR3 spans 13 amino acids. V was clipped by 4 bases and J by 5 bases; unmatched bases: 3. Germline CDR1 is MRHNA and CDR2 is SNTAGT. The CDR3 loop is CASSGLARETQYF. The CDR3 DNA sequence: TGTGCCAGCAGTGGACTAGCGCGCGAGACCCAGTACTTC.

V gene TRBV9 combines with J gene TRBJ2-3; D uncertain. The CDR3 sequence is 15 residues long. V lost 4 bases to trimming and J lost 6 bases, with 18 bases between them. The germline gives CDR1 SGDLS, CDR2 YYNGEE. Written as DNA, the CDR3 is TGTGCCAGCAGCTCCTGGAGCCTCAGCCACGATACGCAGTATTTT. Translation: CASSSWSLSHDTQYF. Variable domain in full (rest from reference TRBV9 and TRBJ2-3): DSGVTQTPKHLITATGQRVTLRCSPRSGDLSVYWYQQSLDQGLQFLIQYYNGEERAKGNILERFSAQQFPDLHSELNLSSLELGDSALYFCASSSWSLSHDTQYFGPGTRLTVL.

This chain connects TRBV4-1 to TRBJ2-7; no reliable D call. V was pared by 0 bases and J by 1 base, with 13 bases between. Germline CDR1 and CDR2: MGHRA and YSYEKL. This CDR3 spans 16 amino acids. The CDR3 bases are TGCGCCAGCAGCCAAGACTACCCCGGTACTTCCTACGAGCAGTACTTC. Amino acids: CASSQDYPGTSYEQYF.

The rearrangement joins TRBV6-5 to TRBJ2-1, with 10 nucleotides matching TRBD1. CDR1 MNHEY and CDR2 SVGAGI come from the germline V gene. V shed 10 bases and J 5 bases; nucleotides not matched to a gene: 8. The CDR3 is 14 residues long. The CDR3 DNA follows: TGTGCCACTCGTCGGGGACAGGGGAACAATGAGCAGTTCTTC. This sequence encodes CATRRGQGNNEQFF.

The rearrangement joins TRBV6-5 to TRBJ1-5, with D perhaps matching TRBD1 (5 bases). This CDR3 has 13 amino acids. V was pared by 6 bases and J by 3 bases, with 9 bases between. CDR1 and CDR2 (germline): MNHEY, SVGAGI. CDR3 coding DNA: TGTGCCAGCAGCAGGGAATACAATCAGCCCCAGCATTTT. It codes for CASSREYNQPQHF.

A single count supports this clone. The V call is TRBV10-3, the J call TRBJ2-7; TRBD2 aligns across 8 bases. The ends lost 11 bases at V and 3 bases at J; junction bases unmatched: 6. The CDR3 has 12 residues. The V gene's germline CDR1 is ENHRY and CDR2 SYGVKD. In DNA form, the CDR3 reads TGTGCCTCGCGGGAGGAGGGCTACGAGCAGTACTTC. It codes for CASREEGYEQYF.

The chain is built from TRBV30 and TRBJ2-1, with 9 bases lining up with TRBD1. V lost 4 bases, J lost 7 bases, and 2 bases stayed unmatched. Germline assignment: CDR1 GTSNPN and CDR2 SVGIG (reference sequence). There are 12 residues in the CDR3. This CDR3 reads CAWTQGANEQFF. The DNA for the CDR3 is TGTGCCTGGACACAGGGGGCGAATGAGCAGTTCTTC.

This chain joins TRBV19 and TRBJ2-1; 9 bases map to TRBD1. CDR1 LNHDA and CDR2 SQIVND come from the germline V gene (reference sequence). V trimming: 4 bases; J trimming: 5 bases; junction bases outside the gene matches: 9. The CDR3 is made up of 16 amino acids. The chain's CDR3 is CASSKGRDRDHNEQFF. The CDR3 coding sequence is TGTGCCAGTAGTAAGGGCCGGGACAGGGACCACAATGAGCAGTTCTTC.

This clone was observed once. This CDR3 is CASSYSLVAVYNEQFF. The CDR3 DNA sequence: TGTGCCAGCAGTTACTCGTTGGTAGCGGTCTACAATGAGCAGTTCTTC. V gene TRBV6-5 combines with J gene TRBJ2-1; D might be TRBD2 (6 bases). V was pared by 0 bases and J by 3 bases, with 12 bases between. The germline CDR1 and CDR2 sequences are MNHEY and SVGAGI. The CDR3 length is 16 residues.

The J gene is TRBJ1-1, the V gene TRBV5-1; D remains ambiguous. This CDR3 contains 16 residues. V lost 3 bases and J lost 0, with 15 bases in between. Germline V gene sequence: CDR1 SGHRS, CDR2 YFSETQ. Written as DNA, the CDR3 is TGCGCCAGCAGCTGGCCGGAGGGCGGGGTGAACACTGAAGCTTTCTTT. This gives the protein CASSWPEGGVNTEAFF.

The V gene is TRBV19, the J gene TRBJ2-7; 8 bases are a match to TRBD1. With V trimmed by 10 bases and J by 0 bases, 8 bases remained unmatched. CDR1 and CDR2 (germline): LNHDA, SQIVND (reference sequence). The CDR3 is made up of 14 amino acids. DNA of the CDR3: TGTGCCACCAGACAGGGGCCCAACTCCTACGAGCAGTACTTC. As protein: CATRQGPNSYEQYF.

This rearrangement joins TRBV18 to TRBJ1-4; tentatively, D is TRBD1 (6 bases). The CDR3 loop spans 15 amino acids. Germline loops: CDR1 KGHSH, CDR2 LQKENI. V lost 3 bases and J 7 bases, leaving 15 bases between the germline ends. CDR3 in amino acids: CASSPRQDGGEKLFF. Here the CDR3 DNA reads TGTGCCAGCTCACCTCGACAGGATGGAGGTGAAAAACTGTTTTTT. Filled out from reference TRBV18 and TRBJ1-4, the complete variable domain reads NAGVMQNPRHLVRRRGQEARLRCSPMKGHSHVYWYRQLPEEGLKFMVYLQKENIIDESGMPKERFSAEFPKEGPSILRIQQVVRGDSAAYFCASSPRQDGGEKLFFGSGTQLSVL.

The chain's CDR3 is CASSYQGQGDGYTF. CDR3 nucleotides: TGTGCCAGCAGTTACCAGGGACAGGGCGATGGCTACACCTTC. The V and J genes are TRBV6-6 and TRBJ1-2; 9 positions agree with TRBD1. Trimming at V came to 2 bases and at J to 6 bases, leaving 4 bases not matched to a gene. Looked up from germline, CDR1 is MNHNY and CDR2 is SVGAGI (reference sequence). The CDR3 is 14 amino acids.

The table lists this clone with a count of one. The chain recombines TRBV5-5 with TRBJ2-7, with D tentatively TRBD1 (5 bases). The V gene lost 7 bases and the J gene lost 1 base, with 15 bases spanning the gap. The CDR3 covers 14 residues. The germline V gene has CDR1 SGHKS and CDR2 YYEKEE (reference sequence). The CDR3 region is CASPTEIRSYEQYF. In nucleotides, the CDR3 is TGTGCCAGCCCGACAGAGATAAGATCCTACGAGCAGTACTTC.

The chain couples TRBV29-1 to TRBJ1-1; D is undetermined. This CDR3 is built from 12 residues. Trimming cost V 3 bases and J 1 base, with 6 bases left between them. Germline assignment: CDR1 SQVTM and CDR2 ANQGSEA. The CDR3 sequence: CSVDRQNTEAFF. Written as DNA, the CDR3 is TGCAGCGTTGACAGGCAGAACACTGAAGCTTTCTTT.

Comments on this clone: The junction differs from germline at one of its ends, possibly a read error. The V and J genes are TRBV4-2 and TRBJ1-2; tentative D call: TRBD1 (6 bases). The CDR3 length is 17 residues. Germline V gene lookup returns CDR1 LGHNA and CDR2 YNFKEQ. This CDR3 reads CASSRINLGQSPYRYTF. The CDR3 bases are TGTGCCAGCAGCCGCATCAACCTGGGACAATCCCCCTATCGCTACACCTTC.

The rearrangement uses TRBV11-3 and TRBJ2-5; maybe TRBD2 (5 bases). Germline V gene sequence: CDR1 SGHNT, CDR2 YENEEA. Trimming stripped 5 bases from V and 4 bases from J, with 11 bases between. The CDR3 totals 13 residues. The CDR3 DNA is TGTGCCAGCAGCCCAGGACTCGGAGAGACCCAGTACTTC. Its translation: CASSPGLGETQYF.

The chain combines TRBV19 with TRBJ1-2; D is uncertain. The CDR3 runs to 12 residues. CDR1 is LNHDA and CDR2 is SQIVND in the germline V gene (reference sequence). V was clipped by 0 bases and J by 8 bases, with 7 bases between them. CDR3 coding DNA: TGTGCCAGTAGTATAGAGGGAGGAGGCTACACCTTC. Residues: CASSIEGGGYTF.

The chain combines TRBV11-2 with TRBJ1-1; perhaps TRBD1 as D (6 bases). CDR1 is SGHAT and CDR2 is FQNNGV in the germline V gene. V lost 7 bases and J 11 bases, leaving 23 bases between the germline ends. The CDR3 is 14 residues long. This CDR3 reads CASNINPGGPNAFF. Written as DNA, the CDR3 is TGTGCCAGCAACATAAATCCCGGGGGGCCGAACGCTTTCTTT.

This chain connects TRBV10-3 to TRBJ2-3; 8 bases are a match to TRBD2. V gave up 4 bases and J gave up 4 bases; unmatched junction bases: 13. This CDR3 has 17 residues. CDR1 ENHRY and CDR2 SYGVKD come from the germline V gene. The chain's CDR3 is CAISGALRTSSSDTQYF. Written as DNA, the CDR3 is TGTGCCATCAGTGGAGCCCTTAGGACTAGCTCCTCAGATACGCAGTATTTT.

The gene calls are TRBV7-9 and TRBJ2-1; 8 nucleotides match TRBD2. This CDR3 has 18 amino acids. Trimming took 0 bases from V and 5 from J; bases not matched to a gene: 12. Germline V gene sequence: CDR1 SEHNR, CDR2 FQNEAQ (reference sequence). The CDR3 nucleotides read TGTGCCAGCAGCTTAGCTACCCCGCGGGGGGAAAACAACAATGAGCAGTTCTTC. It translates to CASSLATPRGENNNEQFF.

The sample holds one count of this clone. J is TRBJ2-5 and V is TRBV19; D gene ambiguous. Trimming shortened V by 0 bases and J by 4 bases, and 9 bases separated the two germline ends. The CDR3 extends over 14 amino acids. Germline V gene lookup returns CDR1 LNHDA and CDR2 SQIVND (reference sequence). As DNA, the CDR3 is TGTGCCAGTAGTATAGAAAGCAGTAGAGAGACCCAGTACTTC. Protein product: CASSIESSRETQYF.